The 24 T cell receptor beta chains below were found in one sample sequenced in a study of T cells in Graves' hyperthyroidism and ophthalmopathy. The source material, RNA transcripts, was used to amplify TCR beta CDR3 regions. HTBI primers drove first-round RT-PCR of the TCR CDR3. Using its own MiXCR run on the multiplex PCR reads, TCRdb lists one record per CDR3 protein. The table has under 400,000 distinct CDR3 sequences, less than 15% seen once. The specimen sequenced was blood. The receptors derive from a woman under 30 with Graves' hyperthyroidism.

This clonotype was detected many times. CDR3 loop: CASSPTGPTVDEQYF. The CDR3 DNA reads as TGCGCCAGCAGCCCCACGGGCCCGACGGTGGACGAGCAGTACTTC. The genes are TRBV4-1 and TRBJ2-7; no clear D gene. The CDR3 contains 15 residues. CDR1 and CDR2 from the germline V gene are MGHRA and YSYEKL. V was pared by 4 bases and J by 5 bases, with 18 bases between.

The rearrangement uses TRBV29-1 and TRBJ2-5, with 8 bases identical to TRBD1. The trim removed 3 bases at V and 5 bases at J, leaving 11 bases unmatched. The germline gives CDR1 SQVTM, CDR2 ANQGSEA. This CDR3 contains 15 residues. Written as DNA, the CDR3 is TGCAGCGTTGACGTACGACAGGGGTTTAGGGAGACCCAGTACTTC. Translating gives CSVDVRQGFRETQYF.

This chain links TRBV14 with TRBJ2-2; 8 positions match TRBD1. The germline V gene encodes CDR1 SGHDN and CDR2 FVKESK. Germline trimming cut 5 bases from V and 8 bases from J; bases unmatched to any gene: 7. This CDR3 contains 14 residues. The CDR3: CASSEQGASGELFF. CDR3 bases: TGTGCCAGCAGCGAGCAGGGGGCATCGGGGGAGCTGTTTTTT.

There are many counts of this clonotype. Written as DNA, the CDR3 is TGTGCCAGCAGCATTGACGGGACTCCCTTTGAGTCCCAGTACTTC. Residues: CASSIDGTPFESQYF. The chain combines TRBV7-2 with TRBJ2-5; D possibly corresponds to TRBD2 (6 bases). The germline V gene has CDR1 SGHTA and CDR2 FQGNSA. V was clipped by 5 bases and J by 9 bases, with 22 bases between them. This CDR3 contains 15 residues.

Concerning this clonotype: The CDR3 does not end in the conserved phenylalanine or tryptophan, so this is likely a read error. The rearrangement links TRBV12-3 or TRBV12-4 to TRBJ1-2; unclear D gene. This CDR3 region has 14 residues. V was clipped by 8 bases and J by 5 bases, with 18 bases between them. DNA of the CDR3: TGTGCCAGCGGCCTGAGCCCTGGACGGTATGGCTACACCCTC. Amino acid sequence: CASGLSPGRYGYTL.

This clonotype was counted ten times or more. The rearrangement uses TRBV7-2 and TRBJ2-7; D gene unclear. V dropped 3 bases and J dropped 3 bases, with 6 bases sitting between them. The V gene's germline CDR1 is SGHTA and CDR2 FQGNSA. This CDR3 region has 12 residues. The CDR3 DNA reads as TGTGCCAGCAGCTTCTCCTACTACGAGCAGTACTTC. The encoded protein is CASSFSYYEQYF.

This clonotype occurred many times. The DNA for the CDR3 is TGCGCCAGCAGCTTGGCCGCAGCGGCCTACAATGAGCAGTTCTTC. This encodes CASSLAAAAYNEQFF. This chain links TRBV5-1 with TRBJ2-1, with D perhaps TRBD2 (5 bases). The CDR3 is made up of 15 amino acids. CDR1 and CDR2 (germline): SGHRS, YFSETQ. V gave up 0 bases and J gave up 2 bases, with 9 bases separating them.

This clonotype was seen repeatedly, ten times or more. The chain carries TRBV5-5 and TRBJ2-2; D is unresolved. V was clipped by 4 bases and J by 1 base, with 11 bases between them. CDR1 and CDR2 (germline): SGHKS, YYEKEE (reference sequence). The CDR3 spans 15 residues. CDR3 DNA sequence: TGTGCCAGCAGCATTGGGCTGATGAACACCGGGGAGCTGTTTTTT. It specifies CASSIGLMNTGELFF. The whole variable domain, remainder taken from reference TRBV5-5 and TRBJ2-2, is DAGVTQSPTHLIKTRGQQVTLRCSPISGHKSVSWYQQVLGQGPQFIFQYYEKEERGRGNFPDRFSARQFPNYSSELNVNALLLGDSALYLCASSIGLMNTGELFFGEGSRLTVL.

There are many counts of this clonotype. The chain employs TRBV24-1 and TRBJ2-7; D uncertain. The CDR3 length is 13 residues. Germline V gene lookup returns CDR1 KGHDR and CDR2 SFDVKD. V lost 2 bases, J lost 4 bases, and 8 bases lay in between. CDR3 region: CATSDSNPYEQYF. The DNA for the CDR3 is TGTGCCACCAGTGATTCCAATCCATACGAGCAGTACTTC.

This clonotype was counted at least ten times. The rearrangement links TRBV28 to TRBJ1-1; maybe TRBD1 (5 bases). The CDR3 covers 11 residues. Germline V lookup: CDR1 MDHEN, CDR2 SYDVKM. Trimming took 5 bases from V and 10 from J, leaving 11 bases between them. For the CDR3, the DNA is TGTGCCAGCAGTCCCATGGGGGTAGCTTTCTTT. This encodes CASSPMGVAFF.

The chain recombines TRBV5-6 with TRBJ2-7; 7 positions match TRBD1. Germline loops: CDR1 SGHDT, CDR2 YYEEEE. This CDR3 contains 15 residues. Unmatched junction bases numbered 8, after V lost 0 bases and J lost 5 bases. The CDR3 DNA follows: TGTGCCAGCAGCTTGGATGGGACAGCCCTTAACGAGCAGTACTTC. Translation gives CASSLDGTALNEQYF.

This clonotype was counted many times. This rearrangement joins TRBV28 to TRBJ1-1; 9 bases match TRBD1. V lost 6 bases and J lost 2; bases outside the gene matches: 10. Germline V gene data show CDR1 as MDHEN and CDR2 as SYDVKM. The CDR3 is made up of 16 amino acids. CDR3 protein: CASRGHGQGPNTEAFF. CDR3 DNA: TGTGCCAGCAGAGGTCATGGACAGGGGCCCAACACTGAAGCTTTCTTT.

This clonotype has more than one count but fewer than ten. The rearrangement uses TRBV5-5 and TRBJ1-4, with TRBD1 as a possible D gene (5 bases). The germline V and J ends were trimmed by 0 bases and 0 bases, with 18 bases remaining between them. This CDR3 spans 19 amino acids. Germline V gene lookup returns CDR1 SGHKS and CDR2 YYEKEE (reference sequence). CDR3 protein: CASSLATGALGATNEKLFF. The CDR3 DNA reads as TGTGCCAGCAGCTTGGCCACCGGGGCGCTTGGAGCAACTAATGAAAAACTGTTTTTT.

At least ten counts were recorded for this clonotype. The chain couples TRBV20-1 to TRBJ2-7, with D tentatively TRBD1 (6 bases). The germline V and J ends were trimmed by 4 bases and 7 bases, with 11 bases remaining between them. The CDR3 totals 11 residues. CDR1 DFQATT and CDR2 SNEGSKA come from the germline V gene (reference sequence). CDR3 DNA sequence: TGCAGTGCTACCACAGGGCATGAGCAGTACTTC. Protein: CSATTGHEQYF.

This clonotype was picked up many times. This chain uses TRBV20-1 with TRBJ1-4; D perhaps matches TRBD1 (6 bases). Germline CDR1 reads DFQATT; CDR2 reads SNEGSKA (reference sequence). V was shortened by 0 bases and J by 5 bases, with 16 bases between the two germline ends. The CDR3 is 16 amino acids. The CDR3 nucleotides are TGCAGTGCTAGAGATAGGTCGGGGGGCTTCAATGAAAAACTGTTTTTT. Translation gives CSARDRSGGFNEKLFF.

This clonotype was recorded at least ten times. The chain is built from TRBV12-3 or TRBV12-4 and TRBJ1-2; D gene ambiguous. Trimming shortened V by 1 base and J by 2 bases, and 8 bases separated the two germline ends. CDR3 size: 14 residues. The CDR3 region is CASSLGSANYGYTF. CDR3 in DNA: TGTGCCAGCAGTTTAGGTTCCGCGAACTATGGCTACACCTTC.

A remark on this clonotype: A read error may be the cause here, since a much bigger clone is one base away. The chain links TRBV3-1 to TRBJ1-2; D ambiguous. This CDR3 region has 13 residues. The V end was cut by 4 bases, the J end by 5 bases, with 11 bases between. Germline V gene data show CDR1 as LGHDT and CDR2 as YNNKEL (reference sequence). The CDR3 DNA follows: TGTGCCAGCAGCCGAGTCATGAGTTATGGCTACACCTTC. Translating it yields CASSRVMSYGYTF.

This clonotype was recorded at least ten times. The chain carries TRBV7-2 and TRBJ1-3; perhaps TRBD1 as D (5 bases). The CDR3 has 15 amino acids. Germline V gives CDR1 SGHTA, CDR2 FQGNSA. V lost 3 bases and J lost 0, with 9 bases in between. The CDR3, as DNA: TGTGCCAGCAGCTTTGACAGCCGCTCTGGAAACACCATATATTTT. It specifies CASSFDSRSGNTIYF.

The chain has TRBV11-2 and TRBJ1-4; TRBD1 matches at 10 bases. V lost 10 bases and J lost 8; bases outside the gene matches: 10. The CDR3 sequence is 14 residues long. In germline, CDR1 is SGHAT, CDR2 FQNNGV. The chain's CDR3 is CATAPGQGTEKLFF. Here the CDR3 DNA reads TGTGCCACCGCCCCGGGACAGGGGACCGAAAAACTGTTTTTT.

The chain couples TRBV9 to TRBJ2-7; TRBD2 matches at 8 bases. Losses at the gene ends were 0 bases for V and 5 bases for J; bases not matched to a gene: 4. CDR1 is SGDLS and CDR2 is YYNGEE in the germline V gene. The CDR3 has 14 residues. CDR3 sequence: CASSVVTSDHEQYF. The CDR3 bases are TGTGCCAGCAGCGTAGTGACTAGCGACCACGAGCAGTACTTC. Based on the CDR3 plus reference TRBV9 and TRBJ2-7, the full variable domain is DSGVTQTPKHLITATGQRVTLRCSPRSGDLSVYWYQQSLDQGLQFLIQYYNGEERAKGNILERFSAQQFPDLHSELNLSSLELGDSALYFCASSVVTSDHEQYFGPGTRLTVT.

This clonotype appeared many times. The gene calls are TRBV11-2 and TRBJ1-1; D gene ambiguous. The CDR3 consists of 15 residues. CDR1 SGHAT and CDR2 FQNNGV come from the germline V gene. V shed 2 bases and J shed 1 base, with 11 bases lying between them. The DNA for the CDR3 is TGTGCCAGCAGCTTATCAACGGCAGGGAACACTGAAGCTTTCTTT. Amino acid sequence: CASSLSTAGNTEAFF.

This clonotype was seen many times. CDR3 amino acids: CASSGLAVSGSYNEQFF. In DNA, the CDR3 is TGTGCCAGCAGCGGCCTTGCGGTTAGCGGCTCCTACAATGAGCAGTTCTTC. The chain uses TRBV9 and TRBJ2-1; D may be TRBD2 (6 bases). Germline loops: CDR1 SGDLS, CDR2 YYNGEE. The CDR3 spans 17 residues. Trimming took 3 bases from V and 0 from J, leaving 16 bases between them.

The table lists this clonotype with many counts. The J gene is TRBJ1-2, the V gene TRBV6-2 or TRBV6-3; TRBD1 matches at 9 bases. CDR1 is MNHEY, CDR2 SVGEGT, per germline. After removal of 6 bases from V and 8 bases from J, the junction contained 7 bases not matched to a gene. CDR3 size: 13 residues. The CDR3 here is CASRPDRGFGYTF. The CDR3 nucleotides are TGTGCCAGCAGACCCGACAGGGGGTTCGGCTACACCTTC.

This clonotype was detected ten times or more. This may come from a read error, since a much larger clone is one base off. The rearrangement uses TRBV20-1 and TRBJ1-1; 7 bases line up with TRBD1. Per the germline V gene, CDR1 is DFQATT and CDR2 is SNEGSKA (reference sequence). V dropped 3 bases and J dropped 3; count of bases not matched to a gene: 1. The CDR3 is made up of 12 amino acids. CDR3 DNA sequence: TGCAGTGCTAGCGACAGGGACACTGAAGCTTTCTTT. As protein: CSASDRDTEAFF.